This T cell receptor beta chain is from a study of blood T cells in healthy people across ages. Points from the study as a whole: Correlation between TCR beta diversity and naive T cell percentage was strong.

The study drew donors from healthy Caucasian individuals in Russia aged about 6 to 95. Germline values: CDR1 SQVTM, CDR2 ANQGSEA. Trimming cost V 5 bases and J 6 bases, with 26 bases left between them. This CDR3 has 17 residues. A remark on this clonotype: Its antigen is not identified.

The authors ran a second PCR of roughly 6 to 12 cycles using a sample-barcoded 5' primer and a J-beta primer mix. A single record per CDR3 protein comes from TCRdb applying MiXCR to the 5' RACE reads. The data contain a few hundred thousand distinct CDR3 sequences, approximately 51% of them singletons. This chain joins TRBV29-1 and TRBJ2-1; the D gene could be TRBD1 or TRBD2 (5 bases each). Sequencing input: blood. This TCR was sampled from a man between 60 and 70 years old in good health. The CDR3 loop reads CSVSAELRGPYVNEQFF. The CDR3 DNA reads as TGCAGCGTTTCGGCCGAATTACGGGGCCCGTATGTCAATGAGCAGTTCTTC.